This T cell receptor (beta chain) was captured by sequencing in a study of blood T cells in healthy people across ages. The V gene lost 4 bases and the J gene lost 8 bases, with 18 bases spanning the gap. Per germline, CDR1 SGDLS and CDR2 YYNGEE. This CDR3 contains 15 residues. The extraction recovered at least 6 micrograms of total RNA per sample. Study-wide points: A strong correlation was found between TCR beta diversity and the percentage of naive T cells. Long-lived donors carried more naive CD4+ cells and greater diversity than aged donors.

On this clonotype: Its target is not known.

A sample-barcoded 5' primer and a J-beta primer mix were used in a second PCR of roughly 7 to 12 cycles. The template-switch adaptor, which had 12 random nucleotides, put a tag on each cDNA molecule. TCRdb reprocessed the 5' RACE reads via MiXCR and lists one record per CDR3 protein. The sample yields 850,000 or so distinct CDR3 sequences, 29% seen once. This chain links TRBV9 with TRBJ1-4; D is possibly TRBD1 (5 bases). The receptor's source is an elderly woman in good health. What was sequenced was blood. CDR3 region: CASSPGGSGPEKLFF. The CDR3 coding sequence is TGTGCCAGCAGCCCAGGAGGTTCGGGGCCCGAAAAACTGTTTTTT.